The 9 T cell receptor beta chains listed next were all sequenced from one sample in a study of glioma-infiltrating T cells. The iRepertoire nested amplicon-rescue multiplex PCR amplified TCR alpha and beta CDR3s from RNA. From the multiplex PCR reads, TCRdb called clonotypes with MiXCR, one entry per CDR3 protein. This table holds 100,000 to 150,000 distinct CDR3 sequences, under 25% found once. The sequenced sample was glioma tissue, nonneoplastic brain tissue, or PBMCs (not recorded which). The receptor source for this set is a human donor with low-grade glioma or glioblastoma, undergoing nonglioma brain surgery, or in good health (not recorded which).

This clonotype showed up many times. This chain joins TRBV6-2 or TRBV6-3 and TRBJ1-2; no clear D gene. Germline lookup yields CDR1 MNHEY and CDR2 SVGEGT. The CDR3 length is 16 residues. The V and J ends lost 0 bases and 4 bases respectively, with 15 bases between them. In DNA, the CDR3 is TGTGCCAGCAGTTACTCGAGTCTGGGTATCGGCTATGGCTACACCTTC. Translating it yields CASSYSSLGIGYGYTF.

This clonotype was recorded a few times. The chain is built from TRBV6-6 and TRBJ1-5; D possibly corresponds to TRBD1 (5 bases). Germline V gene lookup returns CDR1 MNHNY and CDR2 SVGAGI (reference sequence). This CDR3 region has 14 residues. The ends were cut back, 2 bases at V and 5 bases at J, with 10 bases in the middle. The CDR3 region has the DNA TGTGCCAGCAGTTACGGAAAGGGGTATCAGCCCCAGCATTTT. Translated, it gives CASSYGKGYQPQHF.

A few counts support this clonotype. The chain uses TRBV2 and TRBJ1-5; D unclear. Trimming pared 8 bases from V and 0 bases from J, leaving 11 bases between. CDR1 and CDR2 from the germline V gene are SNHLY and FYNNEI. CDR3 length: 14 residues. Here the CDR3 DNA reads TGTGCCAGCGCGCAGGCGACTAGCAATCAGCCCCAGCATTTT. Its translation: CASAQATSNQPQHF.

Details on this clonotype: Lacking the conserved final phenylalanine or tryptophan, this CDR3 likely reflects a read error. The chain has TRBV11-2 and TRBJ2-1, with D tentatively TRBD1 (5 bases). The CDR3 is made up of 16 amino acids. CDR1 and CDR2 from the germline V gene are SGHAT and FQNNGV. With 5 bases removed from V and 5 bases from J, the gap between germline ends came to 19 bases. The CDR3 region is CASSPNSGKVDNEQFL. In DNA, the CDR3 is TGTGCCAGCAGCCCGAACTCAGGGAAAGTGGACAATGAGCAGTTCCTC.

This clonotype came up a few times. This chain uses TRBV7-2 with TRBJ1-1; D ambiguous. The V gene's germline CDR1 is SGHTA and CDR2 FQGNSA. This CDR3 is 14 amino acids long. The V end was cut by 1 base, the J end by 3 bases, with 9 bases between. The CDR3: CASSLEPGDTEAFF. CDR3 bases: TGTGCCAGCAGCTTAGAGCCGGGAGACACTGAAGCTTTCTTT.

This clonotype occurred once. This could be a read error, since a much larger clone is one nucleotide away. The chain recombines TRBV6-1 with TRBJ2-3; TRBD1 is a possible D gene (6 bases). The CDR3 runs to 14 residues. Looked up from germline, CDR1 is MNHNS and CDR2 is SASEGT. The CDR3 here is CAGRGELRSDTQYF. The CDR3 DNA is TGTGCCGGCAGGGGCGAACTTAGGTCAGATACGCAGTATTTT.

The chain couples TRBV14 to TRBJ2-2, with D perhaps matching TRBD1 (6 bases). Germline V gene sequence: CDR1 SGHDN, CDR2 FVKESK. The CDR3 is made up of 11 amino acids. Trimming left V 8 bases short and J 6 bases short, with 7 bases between. CDR3 DNA: TGTGCCAGCCGACAGGCCGGGGAGCTGTTTTTT. It codes for CASRQAGELFF.

V is TRBV20-1 and J is TRBJ2-3, with TRBD2 matching 11 bases. This CDR3 spans 12 amino acids. Losses at the gene ends were 7 bases for V and 6 bases for J; bases not matched to a gene: 3. Germline V gene lookup returns CDR1 DFQATT and CDR2 SNEGSKA (reference sequence). CDR3 loop: CSVAGGPDTQYF. The CDR3 DNA follows: TGCAGTGTAGCGGGGGGGCCCGATACGCAGTATTTT.

This clonotype was counted between two and nine times. The chain couples TRBV20-1 to TRBJ2-4; 7 nucleotides match TRBD2. The CDR3 is 14 residues long. Germline V gives CDR1 DFQATT, CDR2 SNEGSKA (reference sequence). V trimming: 5 bases; J trimming: 5 bases; junction bases outside the gene matches: 9. The CDR3 here is CSAPEGGWENIQYF. The CDR3 nucleotides are TGCAGTGCTCCAGAGGGAGGGTGGGAAAACATTCAGTACTTC.